This T cell receptor beta chain was observed in a study of OX40 agonist ivuxolimab in advanced cancers. Looking at the study overall: The patients received ivuxolimab by intravenous route every 2 weeks at 0.01 to 10 mg/kg. Findings and limits, study-wide: Dose levels from 0.1 to 3.0 mg/kg saw CD4+ and CD8+ blood T cells expand clonally by week 6. In CD8+ T cells, expanded clones were on average more numerous than in CD4+. Nonresponders included some who also had low normalized T-cell clonal expansion.

Germline-derived CDR1 and CDR2 are MDHEN and SYDVKM. Trimming removed 11 bases at V and 12 bases at J, with 20 bases between. The CDR3 sequence is 12 residues long. Of note for this clone: Its antigen is not identified.

The assay was immunoSEQ multiplex PCR, and TCRdb's table has in-frame clones only and misses some. The sample records tens of thousands of clones, just under 90% being singletons. This chain links TRBV28 with TRBJ1-5; a possible D gene is TRBD1 (5 bases). The material was CD4+ or CD8+ T cells sorted from blood, obtained in a trial of the OX40 agonist ivuxolimab. The source of this sequence is an adult with an advanced solid tumor such as melanoma, head and neck, liver or kidney cancer. The CDR3 DNA sequence: TGTGCCGCCGCTTCCGGGGCTATCCGCCAGCATTTT. This translates into CAAASGAIRQHF. Complete variable domain (other parts from reference TRBV28 and TRBJ1-5): DVKVTQSSRYLVKRTGEKVFLECVQDMDHENMFWYRQDPGLGLRLIYFSYDVKMKEKGDIPEGYSVSREKKERFSLILESASTNQTSMYLCAAASGAIRQHFGDGTRLSIL.